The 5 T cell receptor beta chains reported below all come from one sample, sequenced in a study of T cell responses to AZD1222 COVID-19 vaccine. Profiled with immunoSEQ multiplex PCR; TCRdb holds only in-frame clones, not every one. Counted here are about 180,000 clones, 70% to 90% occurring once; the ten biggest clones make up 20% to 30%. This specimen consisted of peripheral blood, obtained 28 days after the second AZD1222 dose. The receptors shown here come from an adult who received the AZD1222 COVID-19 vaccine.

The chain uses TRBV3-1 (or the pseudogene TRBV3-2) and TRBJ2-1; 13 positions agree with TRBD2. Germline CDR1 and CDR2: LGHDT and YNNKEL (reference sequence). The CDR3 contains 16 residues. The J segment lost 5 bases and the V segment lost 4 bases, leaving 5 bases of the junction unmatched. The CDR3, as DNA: TGTGCCAGCAGCCCCTGGACTAGCGGGAGCCACAATGAGCAGTTCTTC. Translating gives CASSPWTSGSHNEQFF.

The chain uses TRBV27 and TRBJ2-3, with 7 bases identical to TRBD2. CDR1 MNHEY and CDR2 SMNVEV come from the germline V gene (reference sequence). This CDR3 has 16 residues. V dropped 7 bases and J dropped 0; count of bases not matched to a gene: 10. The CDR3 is CASMSSGHSSTDTQYF. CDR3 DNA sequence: TGTGCCAGCATGAGTAGCGGGCATTCTAGCACAGATACGCAGTATTTT.

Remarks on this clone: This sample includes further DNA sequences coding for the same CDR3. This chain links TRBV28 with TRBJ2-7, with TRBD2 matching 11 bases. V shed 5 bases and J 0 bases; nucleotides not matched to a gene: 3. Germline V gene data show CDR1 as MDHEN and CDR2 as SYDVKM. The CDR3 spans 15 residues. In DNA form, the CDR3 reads TGTGCCAGCAGTCCCGGGACTAGCGGCTCCTACGAGCAGTACTTC. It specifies CASSPGTSGSYEQYF. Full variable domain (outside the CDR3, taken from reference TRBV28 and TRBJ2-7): DVKVTQSSRYLVKRTGEKVFLECVQDMDHENMFWYRQDPGLGLRLIYFSYDVKMKEKGDIPEGYSVSREKKERFSLILESASTNQTSMYLCASSPGTSGSYEQYFGPGTRLTVT.

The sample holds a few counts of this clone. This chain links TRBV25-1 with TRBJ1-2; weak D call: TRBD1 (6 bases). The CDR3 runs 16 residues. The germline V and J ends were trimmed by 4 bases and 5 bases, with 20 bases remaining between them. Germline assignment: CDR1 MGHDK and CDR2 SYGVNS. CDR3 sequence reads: CASSAPGGTSVYGYTF. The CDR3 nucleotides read TGTGCCAGCAGTGCCCCTGGGGGGACAAGTGTTTATGGCTACACCTTC.

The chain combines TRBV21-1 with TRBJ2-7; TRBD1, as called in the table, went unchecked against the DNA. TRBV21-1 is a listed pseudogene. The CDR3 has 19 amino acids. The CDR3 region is CASSKAIQQGNPPCCEQYF. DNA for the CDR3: TGTGCCAGCAGCAAAGCGATTCAACAGGGCAATCCTCCGTGTTGCGAGCAGTACTTC.